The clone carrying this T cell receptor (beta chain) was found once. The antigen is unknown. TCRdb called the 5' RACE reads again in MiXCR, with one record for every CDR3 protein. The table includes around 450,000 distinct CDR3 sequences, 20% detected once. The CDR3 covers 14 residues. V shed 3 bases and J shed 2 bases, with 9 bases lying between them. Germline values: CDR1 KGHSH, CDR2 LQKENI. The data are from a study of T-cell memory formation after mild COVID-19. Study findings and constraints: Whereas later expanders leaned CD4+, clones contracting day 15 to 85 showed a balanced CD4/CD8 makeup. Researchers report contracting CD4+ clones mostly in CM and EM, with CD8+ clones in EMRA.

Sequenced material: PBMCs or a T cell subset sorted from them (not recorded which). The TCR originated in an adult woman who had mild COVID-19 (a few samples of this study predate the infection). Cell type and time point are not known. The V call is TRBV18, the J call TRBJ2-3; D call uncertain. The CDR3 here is CASSPASHTDTQYF. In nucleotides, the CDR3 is TGTGCCAGCTCACCGGCCTCTCACACAGATACGCAGTATTTT.